This T cell receptor beta chain was obtained from a study of blood T cell repertoires in COVID-19. Study-level information: T cells, B-cell-depleted T cells, or PBMCs supplied cDNA or gDNA.

Germline V CDR1 and CDR2: LGHDT, YNNKEL (reference sequence). This CDR3 contains 15 residues. V was pared by 5 bases and J by 4 bases, with 8 bases of the junction left unmatched. Clones were sequenced by immunoSEQ multiplex PCR, and TCRdb holds only the in-frame ones, with some missing. The sample lists about 97,000 clones; about nine tenths were seen once. This receptor was taken from a man aged 60 to 69 with acute or convalescent COVID-19. Specimen: peripheral blood. This chain joins TRBV3-1 (or the pseudogene TRBV3-2) and TRBJ1-5, with 7 positions matching TRBD1. This chain's CDR3 is CASSATSGGNQPQHF. CDR3 nucleotide sequence: TGTGCCAGCAGCGCGACTTCAGGGGGAAATCAGCCCCAGCATTTT.